This T cell receptor beta chain was obtained from a study of shared clonotypes between healthy human individuals. Study observations and caveats: The expectation was that sequencing depth would affect clonotype sharing among donors.

The CDR3 runs 13 residues. Trimming stripped 3 bases from V and 2 bases from J, with 7 bases between. Germline CDR1 MNHEY, CDR2 SMNVEV (reference sequence). Clones were sequenced by immunoSEQ multiplex PCR, and TCRdb holds only the in-frame ones, with some missing. The sample has millions of clones; approximately 95% are singletons. This clone was observed once. The antigen is unknown. The source is a man aged 18 to 35 in good health. The chain has TRBV27 and TRBJ1-2; D is unresolved. Sequences were obtained from naive CD4+ T cells sorted from blood. Subset indicated: CD45RA+ positively selected. The CDR3 DNA sequence: TGTGCCAGCAGTTTTGGATCGAACTATGGCTACACCTTC. Its translation: CASSFGSNYGYTF.